This TCR beta chain derives from a study of blood T cells in healthy people across ages. Whole-study results and caveats: While age rose, TCR beta diversity per million T cells dropped in a roughly linear way. Unsorted PBMCs blocked a conclusive comparison of naive and antigen-experienced cells. More naive CD4+ cells and higher diversity marked long-lived donors relative to aged donors.

Remarks on this clonotype: Antigen specificity is unknown.

Germline V gene lookup returns CDR1 GTSNPN and CDR2 SVGIG (reference sequence). Deletions cut 3 bases from V and 9 bases from J, with 15 bases between. The CDR3 runs to 12 residues. A second PCR, run for roughly 7 to 11 cycles, used a sample-barcoded 5' primer plus a J-beta primer mix. A template-switch adaptor with 12 random nucleotides tagged each cDNA molecule. TCRdb re-derived calls from the 5' RACE reads in MiXCR, one entry per CDR3 protein. The data hold just over 1 million distinct CDR3 sequences, with around 45% observed a single time. Sequenced: blood. This chain connects TRBV30 to TRBJ2-7; D is unresolved. The sequence came from a woman aged 60-75 years in good health. Here the CDR3 reads CAWRGFSNGQYF. For the CDR3, the DNA is TGTGCCTGGAGGGGCTTCAGCAACGGGCAGTACTTC.